Here is one T cell receptor (beta chain) with its context. A single base separates this from a much larger clone, so it may be a read error. Noted time point: newly diagnosed GD, antithyroid drugs for less than 3 months. Researchers made the TCR library from RNA that was extracted from PBMCs. The data are from a study of regulatory T cells in long-lasting Graves disease. Overall study context: Graves' patients diagnosed newly had used antithyroid drugs under 3 months.

Arm-PCR of CDR3 regions and iRepertoire HTBI primers were the basis on which TCR beta libraries were built. In TCRdb, the multiplex PCR reads were re-called with MiXCR into one record per CDR3 protein. The repertoire holds around 250,000 distinct CDR3 sequences, roughly a fifth seen once, with 14% in the top ten. Trimming removed 4 bases from V and 4 bases from J, with 12 bases in between. CDR3 length: 14 amino acids. The germline V gene encodes CDR1 SGDLS and CDR2 YYNGEE. The J gene is TRBJ1-3, the V gene TRBV9; maybe TRBD1 (6 bases). The sequence came from a female donor with Graves disease. Sequenced material: peripheral blood mononuclear cells (PBMCs), taken at new diagnosis, from a patient treated with antithyroid drugs. CDR3 in amino acids: CASSPRTAGNTIYF. The CDR3 DNA follows: TGTGCCAGCAGCCCCCGGACAGCCGGAAACACCATATATTTT.